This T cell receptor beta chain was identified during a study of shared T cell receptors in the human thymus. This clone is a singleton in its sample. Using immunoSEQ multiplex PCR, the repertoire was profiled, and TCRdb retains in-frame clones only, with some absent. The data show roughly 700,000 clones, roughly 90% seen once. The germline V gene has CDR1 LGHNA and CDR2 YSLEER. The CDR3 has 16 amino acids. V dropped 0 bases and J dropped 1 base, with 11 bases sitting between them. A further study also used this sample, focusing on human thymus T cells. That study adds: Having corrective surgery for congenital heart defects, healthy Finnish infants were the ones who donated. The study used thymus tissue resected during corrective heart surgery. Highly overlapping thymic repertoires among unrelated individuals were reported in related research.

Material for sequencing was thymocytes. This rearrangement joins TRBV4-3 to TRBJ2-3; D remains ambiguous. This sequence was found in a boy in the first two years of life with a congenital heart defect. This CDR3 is CASSQDNCRGTDTQYF. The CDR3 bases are TGCGCCAGCAGCCAAGATAATTGCCGAGGCACAGATACGCAGTATTTT.